The present entry profiles one T cell receptor beta chain with its context. Antigen specificity is unknown. The data stem from a study of siplizumab effects on memory and regulatory T cells. General observations from the study: Sequences that were alloreactive and traceable to unstimulated CD4+ memory cells were significantly reduced by siplizumab. Naive or memory phenotype assignment was not possible for roughly 80-97% of proliferating CD4+ or CD8+ clones. Unstimulated subsets contained matches for only a minor fraction of alloreactive clones. The diversity of naive T cells seemed greater than that of memory cells, and their alloresponse contribution seemed major.

The CDR3 is 14 residues long. From germline, CDR1 is MNHEY and CDR2 SVGAGI. Trimming removed 1 base at V and 7 bases at J, with 13 bases between. Clones were read by immunoSEQ multiplex PCR, and TCRdb kept only the in-frame ones, dropping some. The table shows approximately 75,000 clones, with 90% to 95% occurring only once. The sample was CD8+ T cells sorted from blood. The chain carries TRBV6-5 and TRBJ1-1; D unresolved. The receptor was derived from a human donor in good health. The CDR3 sequence: CASSYLGRGFEAFF. The CDR3 DNA is TGTGCCAGCAGTTACTTGGGCAGAGGATTTGAAGCTTTCTTT.